This passage covers 22 T cell receptor beta chains from one sample sequenced in a study of blood T cell repertoires in COVID-19. The assay was immunoSEQ multiplex PCR, and TCRdb's table has in-frame clones only and misses some. The data show hundreds of thousands of clones, approximately 87% seen once. Source material: PBMCs or T cells enriched from blood (not recorded which). The receptors were gathered from a woman between 45 and 60 years old in a cohort exposed to, infected with or recovered from COVID-19 (not recorded which).

The rearrangement links TRBV6-5 to TRBJ2-7, with D perhaps matching TRBD1 (5 bases). Looked up from germline, CDR1 is MNHEY and CDR2 is SVGAGI. The CDR3 covers 15 residues. V was cut by 6 bases and J by 4 bases, with 19 bases left in between. CDR3 region: CASSYSPQGPYEQYF. Here the CDR3 DNA reads TGTGCCAGCAGCTATAGCCCTCAGGGTCCATACGAGCAGTACTTC.

The chain has TRBV28 and TRBJ2-6; tentative D call: TRBD1 (5 bases). This CDR3 contains 17 residues. Germline V gene sequence: CDR1 MDHEN, CDR2 SYDVKM. The V gene lost 7 bases and the J gene lost 0 bases, with 16 bases spanning the gap. The CDR3 bases are TGTGCCAGCAAAGCAAATACAGGTTCCTCTGGGGCCAACGTCCTGACTTTC. Amino acid sequence: CASKANTGSSGANVLTF.

The chain carries TRBV28 and TRBJ2-4; 8 bases map to TRBD2. The V and J ends lost 7 bases and 6 bases, in that order; junction bases with no gene match: 5. Germline assignment: CDR1 MDHEN and CDR2 SYDVKM. This CDR3 contains 13 residues. The chain's CDR3 is CASTGTSGNIQYF. Written as DNA, the CDR3 is TGTGCCAGCACCGGGACTAGTGGAAACATTCAGTACTTC.

This chain uses TRBV4-1 with TRBJ2-7, with D perhaps TRBD1 (6 bases). The V gene's germline CDR1 is MGHRA and CDR2 YSYEKL. The CDR3 covers 17 residues. Trimming took off 1 base at V and 1 base at J, with 17 bases between the two ends. CDR3 in amino acids: CASSQVIGAGESYEQYF. DNA of the CDR3: TGCGCCAGCAGCCAAGTAATTGGGGCAGGGGAATCCTACGAGCAGTACTTC.

The rearrangement joins TRBV7-6 to TRBJ2-7; TRBD1 agrees at 11 bases. The CDR3 is made up of 15 amino acids. Germline trimming cut 0 bases from V and 2 bases from J; bases unmatched to any gene: 0. The germline gives CDR1 SGHVS, CDR2 FNYEAQ. In nucleotides, the CDR3 is TGTGCCAGCAGCTTAGCGGGACAGGGGGCCTACGAGCAGTACTTC. Its translation: CASSLAGQGAYEQYF.

This clone was observed a single time. The rearrangement uses TRBV30 and TRBJ1-4, with 9 bases fitting TRBD1. The CDR3 is 13 residues long. V shed 4 bases and J 14 bases; nucleotides not matched to a gene: 11. From germline, CDR1 is GTSNPN and CDR2 SVGIG (reference sequence). CDR3 amino acids: CAWNREGQGKLFF. In nucleotides, the CDR3 is TGTGCCTGGAATCGCGAGGGACAGGGTAAGCTGTTTTTT. The variable domain in full, with the rest retrieved from reference TRBV30 and TRBJ1-4, is SQTIHQWPATLVQPVGSPLSLECTVEGTSNPNLYWYRQAAGRGLQLLFYSVGIGQISSEVPQNLSASRPQDRQFILSSKKLLLSDSGFYLCAWNREGQGKLFFGSGTQLSVL.

The chain combines TRBV2 with TRBJ2-3, with 16 bases that match TRBD2. J gave up 5 bases and V 11 bases, and 10 bases lay outside the gene matches. Germline values: CDR1 SNHLY, CDR2 FYNNEI. CDR3 length equals 16 residues. The CDR3 DNA is TGTGCCGGAAGACCCGGGACTAGCGGGGGGGTAGATACGCAGTATTTT. Protein product: CAGRPGTSGGVDTQYF.

The chain employs TRBV7-3 and TRBJ2-1, with 10 positions matching TRBD2. Germline CDR1 reads SGHTA; CDR2 reads FQGTGA. The CDR3 covers 16 residues. The V and J ends lost 2 bases and 2 bases, in that order; junction bases with no gene match: 3. This chain's CDR3 is CASSLFSGGTYNEQFF. CDR3 coding DNA: TGTGCCAGCAGCTTATTTAGCGGGGGGACCTACAATGAGCAGTTCTTC. The full variable domain, with the rest looked up from reference TRBV7-3 and TRBJ2-1, is GAGVSQTPSNKVTEKGKYVELRCDPISGHTALYWYRQSLGQGPEFLIYFQGTGAADDSGLPNDRFFAVRPEGSVSTLKIQRTERGDSAVYLCASSLFSGGTYNEQFFGPGTRLTVL.

This clone was recorded only once. An end of the junction differs from the germline gene, which may be a read error. J is TRBJ2-5 and V is TRBV24-1; 16 bases are a match to TRBD2. Germline lookup yields CDR1 KGHDR and CDR2 SFDVKD. The CDR3 runs to 19 residues. DNA of the CDR3: TGTGCCACCAGTGAGTCACCGGGACTAGCGGGGGGGCACCAGGAGACCCAGTACTTC. Amino acid sequence: CATSESPGLAGGHQETQYF.

V usage is TRBV18 and J usage is TRBJ2-7, with 10 bases identical to TRBD2. CDR3 size: 14 residues. V was clipped by 1 base and J by 6 bases; unmatched bases: 3. Germline CDR1 is KGHSH and CDR2 is LQKENI. CDR3: CASSPLAGGREQYF. The CDR3 DNA is TGTGCCAGCTCACCACTAGCGGGGGGTCGCGAGCAGTACTTC.

This chain uses TRBV5-1 with TRBJ2-7; TRBD1 might be the D (5 bases). The CDR3 length is 15 residues. V was trimmed by 0 bases and J by 2 bases, leaving 12 bases between them. Germline values: CDR1 SGHRS, CDR2 YFSETQ. The CDR3 loop reads CASSLGIDRTYEQYF. The CDR3 DNA reads TGCGCCAGCAGCTTGGGAATAGACAGAACCTACGAGCAGTACTTC.

The CDR3 coding sequence is TGTGCCAGCAGCACTAGACTAGCACAAAGGCCCAATGAGCAGTTCTTC. Amino acid sequence: CASSTRLAQRPNEQFF. This rearrangement joins TRBV7-9 to TRBJ2-1; 7 positions match TRBD2. After removal of 5 bases from V and 6 bases from J, the junction contained 13 bases not matched to a gene. Germline V gene sequence: CDR1 SEHNR, CDR2 FQNEAQ (reference sequence). The CDR3 has 16 amino acids.

V gene TRBV29-1 combines with J gene TRBJ1-2; D unclear. V gave up 3 bases and J gave up 4 bases, with 18 bases separating them. The CDR3 has 15 residues. From germline, CDR1 is SQVTM and CDR2 ANQGSEA. In DNA form, the CDR3 reads TGCAGCGTTGAGGGTCCAGTAGAGGGCGGCTATGGCTACACCTTC. Amino acids: CSVEGPVEGGYGYTF.

This chain joins TRBV19 and TRBJ1-6; 10 positions agree with TRBD1. V was clipped by 6 bases and J by 9 bases; unmatched bases: 8. Germline loops: CDR1 LNHDA, CDR2 SQIVND (reference sequence). This CDR3 has 15 residues. CDR3 sequence: CASRTGGRILSPLHF. For the CDR3, the DNA is TGTGCCAGTAGGACAGGGGGCCGGATTCTTTCACCCCTCCACTTT. The whole variable domain, filled in from reference TRBV19 and TRBJ1-6, reads DGGITQSPKYLFRKEGQNVTLSCEQNLNHDAMYWYRQDPGQGLRLIYYSQIVNDFQKGDIAEGYSVSREKKESFPLTVTSAQKNPTAFYLCASRTGGRILSPLHFGNGTRLTVT.

This clone was counted a single time. The chain has TRBV18 and TRBJ1-5; 7 nucleotides agree with TRBD1. With 4 bases clipped from V and 5 bases from J, the junction kept 17 bases outside the gene matches. This CDR3 comprises 18 residues. Germline CDR1 and CDR2: KGHSH and LQKENI. DNA of the CDR3: TGTGCCAGCTCACAGACAGGGACAATTTTTCTTAGGGATCAGCCCCAGCATTTT. This translates into CASSQTGTIFLRDQPQHF.

The CDR3: CASSLDLGTKEQYF. For the CDR3, the DNA is TGTGCCAGCAGCTTAGATTTAGGGACTAAAGAGCAGTACTTC. The chain joins TRBV7-2 to TRBJ2-7, with 7 bases matching TRBD2. Looked up from germline, CDR1 is SGHTA and CDR2 is FQGNSA. The CDR3 contains 14 residues. V shed 1 base and J 7 bases; nucleotides not matched to a gene: 7.

V and J are TRBV4-3 and TRBJ1-2; the D gene is possibly TRBD1 (6 bases). The CDR3 runs to 15 residues. The germline V gene encodes CDR1 LGHNA and CDR2 YSLEER. The ends were cut back, 1 base at V and 4 bases at J, with 13 bases in the middle. CDR3: CASSQGATGRYGYTF. The CDR3 DNA sequence: TGCGCCAGCAGCCAAGGTGCGACAGGCCGCTATGGCTACACCTTC.

The CDR3 spells CASSIDRGDPYGYTF. DNA of the CDR3: TGTGCCAGTAGTATAGATCGGGGAGACCCCTATGGCTACACCTTC. The rearrangement uses TRBV19 and TRBJ1-2, with no clear D. From germline, CDR1 is LNHDA and CDR2 SQIVND (reference sequence). V lost 0 bases, J lost 4 bases, and 12 bases lay in between. This CDR3 is built from 15 residues.

This clone was found once. V is TRBV7-6 and J is TRBJ2-2, with TRBD2 matching 10 bases. The CDR3 extends over 15 amino acids. Germline values: CDR1 SGHVS, CDR2 FNYEAQ. Unmatched junction bases numbered 4, after V lost 2 bases and J lost 7 bases. Written as DNA, the CDR3 is TGTGCCAGCAGCTTAAGGATAGCGGGAGGCGGGGAGCTGTTTTTT. Translated, it gives CASSLRIAGGGELFF.

The rearrangement uses TRBV7-9 and TRBJ2-2, with 12 bases that match TRBD2. The V gene end was trimmed by 4 bases and the J gene end by 6 bases; junction bases not matched to a gene: 6. Per the germline V gene, CDR1 is SEHNR and CDR2 is FQNEAQ (reference sequence). This CDR3 spans 16 amino acids. CDR3 coding DNA: TGTGCCAGCAGCTCACGACTAGCGGGGGAATCCGGGGAGCTGTTTTTT. It translates to CASSSRLAGESGELFF.

The chain is built from TRBV5-1 and TRBJ2-1; 13 nucleotides match TRBD2. With 6 bases clipped from V and 3 bases from J, the junction kept 15 bases outside the gene matches. Germline CDR1 reads SGHRS; CDR2 reads YFSETQ. The CDR3 has 19 residues. CDR3 region: CASTITGTSGAPIYNEQFF. In DNA, the CDR3 is TGCGCCAGCACTATTACGGGGACTAGCGGGGCTCCTATCTACAATGAGCAGTTCTTC. Full variable domain (remainder filled in from reference TRBV5-1 and TRBJ2-1): KAGVTQTPRYLIKTRGQQVTLSCSPISGHRSVSWYQQTPGQGLQFLFEYFSETQRNKGNFPGRFSGRQFSNSRSEMNVSTLELGDSALYLCASTITGTSGAPIYNEQFFGPGTRLTVL.

The rearrangement uses TRBV7-8 and TRBJ1-1; D is uncertain. Trimming removed 0 bases at V and 0 bases at J, with 5 bases between. The CDR3 is made up of 14 amino acids. CDR1 is SGHVS and CDR2 is FQNEAQ in the germline V gene. The CDR3 region has the DNA TGTGCCAGCAGCTTAGCTGGCCTGAACACTGAAGCTTTCTTT. This translates into CASSLAGLNTEAFF.